A single sample gave rise to the 31 T cell receptor beta chains below, sequenced in a study of identical twins. A single record per CDR3 protein comes from TCRdb applying MiXCR to the 5' RACE reads. This table has over 200,000 distinct CDR3 sequences, roughly 10% appearing once. The sequencing sample was made of memory (CD45RO+) T cells sorted from blood. Receptors were obtained from a woman younger than 35 in good health.

The chain links TRBV20-1 to TRBJ2-3; unclear D gene. Germline-derived CDR1 and CDR2 are DFQATT and SNEGSKA (reference sequence). The V gene lost 4 bases and the J gene lost 10 bases, with 15 bases spanning the gap. The CDR3 is 12 amino acids. CDR3 nucleotides: TGCAGTGCTAAGACCGCTCCCGGCTCGCAGTATTTT. Amino acid sequence: CSAKTAPGSQYF.

This chain links TRBV20-1 with TRBJ1-1; TRBD1 might be the D (5 bases). The CDR3 is 10 residues long. Deletions cut 6 bases from V and 7 bases from J, with 9 bases between. Germline CDR1 and CDR2: DFQATT and SNEGSKA (reference sequence). The DNA for the CDR3 is TGCAGTGCCGGGACGTATGAAGCTTTCTTT. Translation: CSAGTYEAFF.

J is TRBJ2-7 and V is TRBV5-1; possible D gene TRBD2, 7 bases. CDR1 is SGHRS and CDR2 is YFSETQ in the germline V gene. Trimming took 4 bases from V and 5 from J, leaving 19 bases between them. This CDR3 contains 15 residues. CDR3 protein: CASSPGWGGDDEQYF. CDR3 coding DNA: TGCGCCAGCAGCCCGGGGTGGGGGGGCGATGACGAGCAGTACTTC.

This clonotype came up a few times. This rearrangement joins TRBV4-2 to TRBJ2-3; 7 nucleotides agree with TRBD2. The length of the CDR3 is 17 residues. J gave up 4 bases and V 0 bases, and 10 bases lay outside the gene matches. Germline assignment: CDR1 LGHNA and CDR2 YNFKEQ. The CDR3: CASSQEWGSGMADTQYF. The CDR3 DNA reads TGTGCCAGCAGCCAAGAATGGGGCAGCGGGATGGCAGATACGCAGTATTTT.

V is TRBV5-4 and J is TRBJ2-5, with TRBD2 matching over 9 bases. The CDR3 totals 14 residues. Germline V CDR1 and CDR2: SGHNT, YYREEE (reference sequence). Germline trimming cut 7 bases from V and 4 bases from J; bases unmatched to any gene: 8. The CDR3, as DNA: TGTGCCAGCGCGGGGGGGGCCTCTGGAGAGACCCAGTACTTC. Amino acids: CASAGGASGETQYF. Full variable domain (outside the CDR3, taken from reference TRBV5-4 and TRBJ2-5): ETGVTQSPTHLIKTRGQQVTLRCSSQSGHNTVSWYQQALGQGPQFIFQYYREEENGRGNFPPRFSGLQFPNYSSELNVNALELDDSALYLCASAGGASGETQYFGPGTRLLVL.

This clonotype was seen many times. The rearrangement links TRBV5-1 to TRBJ1-1; no reliable D call. Germline assignment: CDR1 SGHRS and CDR2 YFSETQ. The V gene lost 3 bases and the J gene lost 0 bases, with 12 bases spanning the gap. The CDR3 is made up of 15 amino acids. The CDR3 DNA reads TGCGCCAGCAGCTCGGACGGACTAATGAACACTGAAGCTTTCTTT. Protein product: CASSSDGLMNTEAFF.

Many counts were recorded for this clonotype. A read error may produce the germline difference seen at one junction end. This chain joins TRBV5-1 and TRBJ2-5; 7 nucleotides agree with TRBD2. Germline loops: CDR1 SGHRS, CDR2 YFSETQ. There are 14 residues in the CDR3. The CDR3 is CASSLGGRGETQYF. CDR3 sequence (DNA): TGTGCCAGCAGTTTAGGCGGGAGAGGGGAGACCCAGTACTTC.

The rearrangement joins TRBV5-1 to TRBJ2-3; TRBD2 matches at 8 bases. The CDR3 consists of 15 residues. Losses at the gene ends were 0 bases for V and 4 bases for J; bases not matched to a gene: 4. Germline CDR1 SGHRS, CDR2 YFSETQ. The CDR3 DNA reads as TGCGCCAGCAGCTTGGACCGGGGGGGCGCAGATACGCAGTATTTT. This codes for CASSLDRGGADTQYF.

The chain joins TRBV20-1 to TRBJ1-1; no clear D gene. V shed 2 bases and J shed 0 bases, with 10 bases lying between them. Germline V lookup: CDR1 DFQATT, CDR2 SNEGSKA (reference sequence). This CDR3 is built from 14 residues. The CDR3: CSARIGLVNTEAFF. CDR3 DNA sequence: TGCAGTGCTAGAATCGGACTTGTGAACACTGAAGCTTTCTTT.

This clonotype turned up a few times. The CDR3 sequence: CASSRDRHQHF. CDR3 coding DNA: TGTGCCAGCAGTCGGGACCGACACCAGCATTTT. The chain couples TRBV12-3 or TRBV12-4 to TRBJ1-5; possibly TRBD1 for D (5 bases). CDR3 length equals 11 residues. Trimming removed 5 bases at V and 12 bases at J, with 11 bases between.

This clonotype appeared many times. The chain links TRBV11-2 to TRBJ2-7; 8 positions agree with TRBD1. CDR1 and CDR2 from the germline V gene are SGHAT and FQNNGV. With 5 bases clipped from V and 5 bases from J, the junction kept 8 bases outside the gene matches. The CDR3 has 14 amino acids. The CDR3 spells CASSTTTGVHEQYF. CDR3 coding DNA: TGTGCCAGCAGCACCACGACAGGGGTACACGAGCAGTACTTC.

This clonotype was picked up many times. CDR3 DNA: TGTGCCAGCAGCCCCGGACTTAACACCGGGGAGCTGTTTTTT. Protein product: CASSPGLNTGELFF. This sequence joins TRBV7-2 and TRBJ2-2; TRBD2 is a possible D gene (5 bases). The V gene's germline CDR1 is SGHTA and CDR2 FQGNSA. Trimming took off 5 bases at V and 2 bases at J, with 9 bases between the two ends. CDR3 length: 14 residues.

The rearrangement uses TRBV5-1 and TRBJ2-3, with 14 nucleotides matching TRBD2. Germline values: CDR1 SGHRS, CDR2 YFSETQ. After removal of 5 bases from V and 6 bases from J, the junction contained 5 bases not matched to a gene. The CDR3 runs 15 residues. CDR3 in DNA: TGCGCCAGCAGGCTCGGGACTAGCGGGGGCGATACGCAGTATTTT. Its translation: CASRLGTSGGDTQYF.

This clonotype was seen more than once but under ten times. The gene calls are TRBV6-1 and TRBJ1-2; D call uncertain. V was shortened by 5 bases and J by 2 bases, with 15 bases between the two germline ends. CDR3 length equals 15 residues. CDR1 MNHNS and CDR2 SASEGT come from the germline V gene. The CDR3 protein is CASSRDGGQNYGYTF. The CDR3 coding sequence is TGTGCCAGCAGTCGGGATGGTGGTCAGAACTATGGCTACACCTTC.

This clonotype showed up many times. The CDR3 loop reads CASSFSGGAFEQFF. The CDR3 DNA reads TGTGCCAGCAGCTTTAGCGGGGGGGCATTCGAGCAGTTCTTC. J is TRBJ2-1 and V is TRBV7-9, with 11 bases matching TRBD2. V lost 3 bases, J lost 10 bases, and 5 bases stayed unmatched. The CDR3 runs 14 residues. Germline assignment: CDR1 SEHNR and CDR2 FQNEAQ (reference sequence).

This chain connects TRBV7-2 to TRBJ2-5; D not resolved. The CDR3 sequence is 14 residues long. V lost 2 bases and J 1 base, leaving 8 bases between the germline ends. Germline V gene sequence: CDR1 SGHTA, CDR2 FQGNSA. The CDR3 nucleotides read TGTGCCAGCAGCTTATCGCCAGCCCAAGAGACCCAGTACTTC. It is translated as CASSLSPAQETQYF.

This clonotype has only a few counts. The genes are TRBV25-1 and TRBJ1-1; tentative D call: TRBD1 (5 bases). The CDR3 sequence is 13 residues long. Looked up from germline, CDR1 is MGHDK and CDR2 is SYGVNS. V gave up 4 bases and J gave up 5 bases, with 11 bases separating them. CDR3: CASSGGERTEAFF. The CDR3, as DNA: TGTGCCAGCAGTGGGGGGGAGAGGACTGAAGCTTTCTTT.

The gene calls are TRBV29-1 and TRBJ1-1; D gene unclear. This CDR3 has 13 amino acids. The V end lost 6 bases, the J end lost 1 base, and 12 bases lay between the germline ends. Germline-derived CDR1 and CDR2 are SQVTM and ANQGSEA. The CDR3 here is CSVQPRGNTEAFF. As DNA, the CDR3 is TGCAGCGTCCAACCCCGTGGGAACACTGAAGCTTTCTTT.

This clonotype has a count of ten or more. The rearrangement links TRBV5-1 to TRBJ2-3; the match to TRBD2 covers 8 bases. CDR1 is SGHRS and CDR2 is YFSETQ in the germline V gene. This CDR3 comprises 17 residues. V was pared by 3 bases and J by 1 base, with 10 bases of the junction left unmatched. The CDR3: CASSSNLAGDGTDTQYF. The CDR3 DNA reads as TGCGCCAGCAGCTCCAATCTAGCGGGTGATGGCACAGATACGCAGTATTTT.

This clonotype showed up many times. V usage is TRBV20-1 and J usage is TRBJ2-3; D remains ambiguous. V was cut by 6 bases and J by 2 bases, with 15 bases left in between. CDR1 is DFQATT and CDR2 is SNEGSKA in the germline V gene (reference sequence). The CDR3 consists of 14 residues. The CDR3 DNA sequence: TGCAGTGCCTCCGCGGCTCATACCACAGATACGCAGTATTTT. As protein: CSASAAHTTDTQYF.

This clonotype has only a few counts. This chain uses TRBV5-6 with TRBJ1-2; no reliable D call. V shed 2 bases and J shed 3 bases, with 2 bases lying between them. This CDR3 region has 11 residues. Germline values: CDR1 SGHDT, CDR2 YYEEEE. The CDR3 loop reads CASSFDYGYTF. The CDR3, as DNA: TGTGCCAGCAGCTTCGACTATGGCTACACCTTC.

This clonotype has only a few counts. The chain is built from TRBV29-1 and TRBJ1-1, with D possibly matching TRBD1 (5 bases). Germline assignment: CDR1 SQVTM and CDR2 ANQGSEA. V lost 6 bases and J lost 0, with 11 bases in between. The CDR3 is 13 residues long. CDR3 amino acids: CSVGTDMNTEAFF. The CDR3 coding sequence is TGCAGCGTGGGGACGGACATGAACACTGAAGCTTTCTTT.

This clonotype was seen a handful of times. The chain uses TRBV29-1 and TRBJ1-2; 10 bases align to TRBD1. The V and J ends lost 7 bases and 7 bases, in that order; junction bases with no gene match: 6. The germline CDR1 and CDR2 sequences are SQVTM and ANQGSEA. The length of the CDR3 is 12 residues. CDR3 in amino acids: CSGGQGTAGYTF. The CDR3 bases are TGCAGCGGGGGACAGGGGACGGCTGGCTACACCTTC. The complete variable domain, with remaining parts taken from reference TRBV29-1 and TRBJ1-2, reads SAVISQKPSRDICQRGTSLTIQCQVDSQVTMMFWYRQQPGQSLTLIATANQGSEATYESGFVIDKFPISRPNLTFSTLTVSNMSPEDSSIYLCSGGQGTAGYTFGSGTRLTVV.

This clonotype was detected a few times. J is TRBJ2-1 and V is TRBV15; 16 bases are shared with TRBD2. The trim removed 2 bases at V and 8 bases at J, leaving 15 bases unmatched. CDR1 is LNHNV, CDR2 YYDKDF, per germline (reference sequence). The CDR3 loop spans 20 amino acids. In nucleotides, the CDR3 is TGTGCCACCAGCAGACGGCTGGGACTAGCGGGAGGGCTGTGGGTCGATGAGCAGTTCTTC. Protein: CATSRRLGLAGGLWVDEQFF.

This clonotype turned up a few times. Here the CDR3 reads CASSQGGFRSNTEAFF. The CDR3, as DNA: TGCGCCAGCAGCCAAGGGGGGTTCAGATCGAACACTGAAGCTTTCTTT. The chain combines TRBV4-1 with TRBJ1-1; D is possibly TRBD1 (5 bases). The CDR3 extends over 16 amino acids. Trimming left V 1 base short and J 1 base short, with 13 bases between. Germline CDR1 reads MGHRA; CDR2 reads YSYEKL.

This clonotype was detected only a few times. This chain links TRBV11-3 with TRBJ2-3, with D uncertain. This CDR3 is built from 13 residues. V was cut by 7 bases and J by 0 bases, with 8 bases left in between. Germline V CDR1 and CDR2: SGHNT, YENEEA. For the CDR3, the DNA is TGTGCCAGCAAGCCCGGGAGCACAGATACGCAGTATTTT. This codes for CASKPGSTDTQYF.

This clonotype was counted at least ten times. The chain employs TRBV12-3 or TRBV12-4 and TRBJ2-7, with D unresolved. V gave up 6 bases and J gave up 2 bases, with 14 bases separating them. This CDR3 comprises 14 residues. The CDR3, as DNA: TGTGCCAGCAGATACGACGGAGAAGCCTACGAGCAGTACTTC. It translates to CASRYDGEAYEQYF.

This clonotype was seen many times. V gene TRBV5-1 combines with J gene TRBJ2-5, with a possible D match to TRBD2 (6 bases). Germline loops: CDR1 SGHRS, CDR2 YFSETQ. The V end was cut by 5 bases, the J end by 7 bases, with 18 bases between. The CDR3 consists of 14 residues. CDR3 sequence: CASRERTTRGTQYF. Written as DNA, the CDR3 is TGCGCCAGCAGAGAGAGGACTACCCGGGGGACCCAGTACTTC.

This clonotype was found a few times. V and J are TRBV19 and TRBJ1-2; D call uncertain. The CDR3 runs to 13 residues. The V and J ends lost 4 bases and 3 bases respectively, with 9 bases between them. CDR1 and CDR2 from the germline V gene are LNHDA and SQIVND (reference sequence). This CDR3 is CASSTRTYYGYTF. CDR3 bases: TGTGCCAGTAGTACCCGGACGTACTATGGCTACACCTTC.

This clonotype was detected only a few times. V gene TRBV18 combines with J gene TRBJ2-7; 8 bases are shared with TRBD2. This CDR3 has 20 amino acids. Losses at the gene ends were 4 bases for V and 3 bases for J; bases not matched to a gene: 23. Germline V lookup: CDR1 KGHSH, CDR2 LQKENI. CDR3 coding DNA: TGTGCCAGCTCACTTGACGGTCATCTGGCGGGACTAGGGAATATCTACGAGCAGTACTTC. Translated, it gives CASSLDGHLAGLGNIYEQYF.

This clonotype was seen a handful of times. This chain connects TRBV11-3 to TRBJ2-3, with 7 positions matching TRBD2. Germline-derived CDR1 and CDR2 are SGHNT and YENEEA. The CDR3 extends over 14 amino acids. J lost 5 bases, V lost 3 bases, and 5 bases had no gene match. In DNA, the CDR3 is TGTGCCAGCAGCTTCAGGGAGGGCATAGATACGCAGTATTTT. Translated: CASSFREGIDTQYF.